Each of the 15 T cell receptor beta chains below was sequenced from the same sample in a study of blood T cell repertoires in COVID-19 (dated by TCRdb to about 2020). Libraries came from the immunoSEQ multiplex PCR assay. TCRdb limited this immuneACCESS table to in-frame rearrangements with V and J called. A share of clones is missing; checked studies link under half to unresolved V genes, and the rest is unexplained. The sample table records about 110,000 clones; 85% of these occur just once. The ten largest clonotypes hold about 13% of the sample. Sequences were obtained from peripheral blood. The origin of the receptors is a human donor in a cohort sampled during active COVID-19.

CDR3 amino acids: CASSIETSGPQYF. DNA of the CDR3: TGTGCCAGTAGTATAGAGACTAGCGGTCCACAGTACTTC. This chain connects TRBV19 to TRBJ2-7, with 9 bases matching TRBD2. This CDR3 spans 13 amino acids. With 0 bases clipped from V and 10 bases from J, the junction kept 4 bases outside the gene matches. Germline V lookup: CDR1 LNHDA, CDR2 SQIVND (reference sequence). Using reference TRBV19 and TRBJ2-7 for the parts outside the CDR3, the full variable domain is DGGITQSPKYLFRKEGQNVTLSCEQNLNHDAMYWYRQDPGQGLRLIYYSQIVNDFQKGDIAEGYSVSREKKESFPLTVTSAQKNPTAFYLCASSIETSGPQYFGPGTRLTVT.

The sample holds one count of this clone. The chain carries TRBV6-2 or TRBV6-3 and TRBJ2-5, with 8 bases aligning to TRBD2. Germline CDR1 MNHEY, CDR2 SVGEGT. This CDR3 contains 18 residues. V lost 2 bases to trimming and J lost 1 base; unmatched junction nucleotides: 12. The CDR3 DNA is TGTGCCAGCAGTTACGGGGTAGCGGGGCCCCTCCCCCAAGAGACCCAGTACTTC. This translates into CASSYGVAGPLPQETQYF.

The chain has TRBV21-1 and TRBJ1-2; the table's D call, TRBD1, has no DNA check behind it. TRBV21-1 is a recognized pseudogene. The CDR3 runs 15 residues. This chain's CDR3 is CASSFLSARIYGYTF. In nucleotides, the CDR3 is TGTGCCAGCAGCTTCCTAAGTGCCAGGATCTATGGCTACACCTTC.

The gene calls are TRBV30 and TRBJ2-7; D perhaps matches TRBD1 (6 bases). The CDR3 totals 14 residues. V lost 2 bases and J lost 6, with 17 bases in between. The germline V gene has CDR1 GTSNPN and CDR2 SVGIG (reference sequence). DNA of the CDR3: TGTGCCTGGAGTCGGACAGTTACCCCCGTCGAGCAGTACTTC. This codes for CAWSRTVTPVEQYF.

J is TRBJ2-3 and V is TRBV27; the D is unclear. CDR3 length: 12 residues. V was clipped by 5 bases and J by 2 bases, with 5 bases between them. CDR1 is MNHEY and CDR2 is SMNVEV in the germline V gene (reference sequence). Written as DNA, the CDR3 is TGTGCCAGCAGTCCACACACAGATACGCAGTATTTT. Residues: CASSPHTDTQYF.

This chain links TRBV29-1 with TRBJ2-1, with 7 positions matching TRBD1. The CDR3 extends over 11 amino acids. Looked up from germline, CDR1 is SQVTM and CDR2 is ANQGSEA. With 4 bases clipped from V and 8 bases from J, the junction kept 2 bases outside the gene matches. The CDR3 bases are TGCAGCGTTGCAACAGGGGATGAGCAGTTCTTC. Amino acid sequence: CSVATGDEQFF.

With respect to this clone: Because the CDR3's place on the DNA is in doubt, the DNA is left out and the CDR3 is given as listed by TCRdb. The chain joins TRBV7-6 to TRBJ2-1; the D call in the table, TRBD2, was not verified against the DNA. Germline V lookup: CDR1 SGHVS, CDR2 FNYEAQ. From its first to its last residue, the CDR3 has 16 amino acids. The chain's CDR3 is CASSFGPGAKYNEQFF.

This clone is a singleton in its sample. V gene TRBV7-2 combines with J gene TRBJ1-1, with D possibly matching TRBD1 (6 bases). The CDR3 totals 15 residues. The V gene lost 5 bases and the J gene lost 1 base, with 14 bases spanning the gap. Germline CDR1 reads SGHTA; CDR2 reads FQGNSA. CDR3 DNA sequence: TGTGCCAGCAGCGAGTCTCGACAGGCGAACACTGAAGCTTTCTTT. This translates into CASSESRQANTEAFF.

V usage is TRBV3-1 (or the pseudogene TRBV3-2) and J usage is TRBJ2-1; D ambiguous. This CDR3 has 14 residues. The ends were cut back, 0 bases at V and 2 bases at J, with 5 bases in the middle. Germline V gene sequence: CDR1 LGHDT, CDR2 YNNKEL (reference sequence). This CDR3 is CASSQDSAYNEQFF. The CDR3 DNA reads as TGTGCCAGCAGCCAAGACAGTGCCTACAATGAGCAGTTCTTC.

The chain links TRBV7-9 to TRBJ2-5, with 7 bases aligning to TRBD1. The CDR3 is made up of 14 amino acids. V lost 7 bases, J lost 0 bases, and 5 bases stayed unmatched. Looked up from germline, CDR1 is SEHNR and CDR2 is FQNEAQ (reference sequence). The CDR3 DNA follows: TGTGCCAGCAACCCGGGACAGCACCAAGAGACCCAGTACTTC. This translates into CASNPGQHQETQYF. The entire variable domain, with the rest obtained from reference TRBV7-9 and TRBJ2-5, is as follows: DTGVSQNPRHKITKRGQNVTFRCDPISEHNRLYWYRQTLGQGPEFLTYFQNEAQLEKSRLLSDRFSAERPKGSFSTLEIQRTEQGDSAMYLCASNPGQHQETQYFGPGTRLLVL.

The CDR3 protein is CASSDRVRVEAFF. The CDR3, as DNA: TGTGCCAGCAGTGACAGGGTCCGGGTTGAAGCTTTCTTT. The rearrangement joins TRBV6-1 to TRBJ1-1; TRBD1 is a possible D gene (5 bases). Germline V CDR1 and CDR2: MNHNS, SASEGT. V was clipped by 3 bases and J by 7 bases, with 12 bases between them. This CDR3 is 13 amino acids long.

The chain couples TRBV24-1 to TRBJ2-1; TRBD2 might be the D (6 bases). Trimming pared 4 bases from V and 4 bases from J, leaving 16 bases between. CDR1 is KGHDR, CDR2 SFDVKD, per germline. The CDR3 length is 16 residues. This CDR3 reads CATSEPGLLDYNEQFF. The DNA of the CDR3 is TGTGCCACCAGTGAGCCGGGACTTCTGGATTACAATGAGCAGTTCTTC.

The rearrangement links TRBV20-1 to TRBJ2-7; a possible D gene is TRBD1 (5 bases). V lost 6 bases to trimming and J lost 4 bases, with 10 bases between them. Germline V gene lookup returns CDR1 DFQATT and CDR2 SNEGSKA (reference sequence). This CDR3 is built from 11 residues. CDR3 sequence (DNA): TGCAGTGCCCAGTCAGGGTACGAGCAGTACTTC. Its translation: CSAQSGYEQYF.

Written as DNA, the CDR3 is TGTGCCAGCAGGCCGCCGGGACGGGGGCAGCCCCAGCATTTT. As protein: CASRPPGRGQPQHF. The V call is TRBV6-5, the J call TRBJ1-5; a possible D gene is TRBD1 (5 bases). Trimming left V 6 bases short and J 7 bases short, with 16 bases between. The CDR3 extends over 14 amino acids. Germline V gene lookup returns CDR1 MNHEY and CDR2 SVGAGI.

The chain links TRBV5-4 to TRBJ2-7, with 11 bases aligning to TRBD2. Germline V CDR1 and CDR2: SGHNT, YYREEE (reference sequence). J gave up 3 bases and V 1 base, and 6 bases lay outside the gene matches. The CDR3 runs to 16 residues. CDR3 in amino acids: CASSLNLAGGNYEQYF. The DNA of the CDR3 is TGTGCCAGCAGCTTGAACCTAGCGGGGGGAAACTACGAGCAGTACTTC.